The T cell receptor (beta chain) described here comes from a study of PD-L1 blockade in urothelial cancer. Across the whole study: Males with bladder-origin urothelial cancer made up about 85% of the 29 patients. The patients had undergone anywhere from 0 to 3 prior chemotherapy regimens.

Using immunoSEQ multiplex PCR, the repertoire was profiled, and TCRdb retains in-frame clones only, with some absent. In the table there are about 50,000 clones, around 80% of which are singletons. V was trimmed by 1 base and J by 6 bases, leaving 12 bases between them. This CDR3 has 14 amino acids. Germline V gives CDR1 MGHRA, CDR2 YSYEKL. Time point in this sample: pretreatment peripheral blood. Samples were collected from each patient before treatment and during treatment. Each patient gave between 1 and 8 of them in total. This sequence originates from a man between 65 and 85 years old with urothelial cancer. The specimen comprised PBMCs, sampled around atezolizumab (anti-PD-L1) treatment. The chain has TRBV4-1 and TRBJ1-2; D gene uncertain. CDR3 coding DNA: TGCGCCAGCAGCCAAGTATCAGCTACAGATGGCTACACCTTC. It codes for CASSQVSATDGYTF.